Each of the 3 T cell receptor beta chains below was sequenced from the same sample in a study of T-cell memory formation after mild COVID-19. TCRdb reanalysed the 5' RACE reads using MiXCR and keeps one entry per CDR3 protein. The table has roughly 86,000 distinct CDR3 sequences, roughly 16% seen once; the top ten hold roughly two fifths. The sample comprised PBMCs or a T cell subset sorted from them (not recorded which). The receptors originated from a man between 18 and 35 years old who had mild COVID-19 (a few samples of this study predate the infection). Cell type and time point are not known.

The chain joins TRBV18 to TRBJ1-5; D gene unclear. The CDR3 has 16 amino acids. CDR1 and CDR2 from the germline V gene are KGHSH and LQKENI. Trimming took 5 bases from V and 3 from J, leaving 17 bases between them. The CDR3 region has the DNA TGTGCCAGCTCAGCCGAGGTAATGGGGTTCAATCAGCCCCAGCATTTT. Its protein product is CASSAEVMGFNQPQHF.

This clonotype appeared a few times. The chain couples TRBV5-1 to TRBJ1-1; tentatively, D is TRBD1 (6 bases). This CDR3 region has 15 residues. CDR1 is SGHRS, CDR2 YFSETQ, per germline. V shed 0 bases and J shed 1 base, with 10 bases lying between them. CDR3 sequence reads: CASSLAAGANTEAFF. In DNA, the CDR3 is TGCGCCAGCAGCTTGGCTGCGGGGGCGAACACTGAAGCTTTCTTT. The full variable domain, its missing parts supplied by reference TRBV5-1 and TRBJ1-1, is KAGVTQTPRYLIKTRGQQVTLSCSPISGHRSVSWYQQTPGQGLQFLFEYFSETQRNKGNFPGRFSGRQFSNSRSEMNVSTLELGDSALYLCASSLAAGANTEAFFGQGTRLTVV.

The V call is TRBV4-1, the J call TRBJ1-5, with D tentatively TRBD1 (5 bases). Germline V gene sequence: CDR1 MGHRA, CDR2 YSYEKL. The CDR3 extends over 16 amino acids. V was clipped by 3 bases and J by 1 base, with 13 bases between them. The CDR3 bases are TGCGCCAGCAGCCAGAATCCGGGGCCGAGCAATCAGCCCCAGCATTTT. The encoded protein is CASSQNPGPSNQPQHF.